The 14 T cell receptor beta chains below all came from one sample that was sequenced in a study of shared clonotypes between healthy human individuals. The protocol was immunoSEQ multiplex PCR, while the TCRdb copy is restricted to in-frame clones and leaves out a portion. The data contain approximately 2.3 million clones, approximately 95% of them singletons. The sequenced material came from naive CD4+ T cells from PBMCs. Subset in this sample: CD45RA+ positively selected. These receptor sequences come from a man aged 18 to 29 in good health. Some clones in this sample may be carry-over from other donors' samples.

Only a few counts were recorded for this clone. V usage is TRBV27 and J usage is TRBJ2-7; perhaps TRBD1 as D (5 bases). The ends were cut back, 6 bases at V and 6 bases at J, with 24 bases in the middle. The CDR3 totals 16 residues. Per germline, CDR1 MNHEY and CDR2 SMNVEV (reference sequence). CDR3 region: CASSPRWGLGVPEQYF. For the CDR3, the DNA is TGTGCCAGCAGCCCTCGATGGGGCCTAGGGGTACCCGAGCAGTACTTC.

The chain uses TRBV5-6 and TRBJ2-5, with a tentative D call TRBD2 (6 bases). V shed 4 bases and J shed 5 bases, with 18 bases lying between them. Germline values: CDR1 SGHDT, CDR2 YYEEEE. The CDR3 has 15 residues. CDR3 amino acids: CASSLPGRLRETQYF. The CDR3, as DNA: TGTGCCAGCAGCCTCCCGGGGAGGCTTCGGGAGACCCAGTACTTC.

The rearrangement uses TRBV4-1 and TRBJ2-5, with TRBD2 matching over 9 bases. Unmatched junction bases numbered 8, after V lost 1 base and J lost 5 bases. CDR1 and CDR2 from the germline V gene are MGHRA and YSYEKL. The CDR3 extends over 16 amino acids. CDR3 nucleotides: TGCGCCAGCAGCCAAGCTAGCGGGGTGCGCACCGAGACCCAGTACTTC. It yields the protein CASSQASGVRTETQYF.

The rearrangement uses TRBV7-6 and TRBJ2-2; D is uncertain. V shed 0 bases and J shed 8 bases, with 10 bases lying between them. CDR1 is SGHVS, CDR2 FNYEAQ, per germline. The CDR3 runs to 14 residues. The CDR3 DNA reads as TGTGCCAGCAGCTTAGCCATTTCTGCAGGGGAGCTGTTTTTT. Encoded protein: CASSLAISAGELFF.

The genes are TRBV6-5 and TRBJ2-1; tentative D call: TRBD2 (5 bases). Trimming cost V 7 bases and J 8 bases, with 9 bases left between them. The length of the CDR3 is 11 residues. Germline CDR1 MNHEY, CDR2 SVGAGI. The CDR3 protein is CASTAGDEQFF. CDR3 in DNA: TGTGCCAGCACGGCCGGGGATGAGCAGTTCTTC.

The rearrangement uses TRBV28 and TRBJ2-4; D gene ambiguous. The CDR3 has 13 residues. The V gene's germline CDR1 is MDHEN and CDR2 SYDVKM. Trimming took 6 bases from V and 1 from J, leaving 7 bases between them. The CDR3 region is CASRGAAKNIQYF. The CDR3 DNA sequence: TGTGCCAGCAGAGGAGCTGCCAAAAACATTCAGTACTTC.

In the case of this clone: Other nucleotide sequences from this sample produce the same CDR3. This chain links TRBV7-3 with TRBJ2-1; D is ambiguous. Germline values: CDR1 SGHTA, CDR2 FQGTGA. Trimming took 2 bases from V and 0 from J, leaving 8 bases between them. The CDR3 extends over 15 amino acids. CDR3 sequence: CASSLGTASYNEQFF. CDR3 bases: TGTGCCAGCAGCTTAGGTACGGCCTCCTACAATGAGCAGTTCTTC.

The J gene is TRBJ2-4, the V gene TRBV6-5; unclear D gene. The germline V gene has CDR1 MNHEY and CDR2 SVGAGI. The CDR3 is 15 residues long. V lost 6 bases and J lost 0, with 12 bases in between. For the CDR3, the DNA is TGTGCCAGCAGCCCGATTTTACTAGCCAAAAACATTCAGTACTTC. Its translation: CASSPILLAKNIQYF.

J is TRBJ1-2 and V is TRBV14; tentatively, D is TRBD1 (5 bases). In germline, CDR1 is SGHDN, CDR2 FVKESK. Trimming cost V 5 bases and J 0 bases, with 13 bases left between them. The CDR3 is made up of 15 amino acids. The chain's CDR3 is CASSWDGRTNYGYTF. DNA of the CDR3: TGTGCCAGCAGCTGGGACGGGCGGACTAACTATGGCTACACCTTC.

J is TRBJ2-2 and V is TRBV7-7; 10 nucleotides match TRBD2. CDR3 size: 17 residues. CDR1 and CDR2 from the germline V gene are SSHAT and FNYEAQ (reference sequence). V was pared by 5 bases and J by 7 bases, with 13 bases of the junction left unmatched. The CDR3 sequence is CASSPMGVAGGGGELFF. The CDR3 bases are TGTGCCAGCAGCCCCATGGGGGTAGCGGGAGGAGGCGGGGAGCTGTTTTTT.

This clone was detected only once. The J gene is TRBJ2-1, the V gene TRBV11-3; unclear D gene. The CDR3 is 13 residues long. Germline CDR1 SGHNT, CDR2 YENEEA. Trimming left V 1 base short and J 10 bases short, with 11 bases between. The DNA for the CDR3 is TGTGCCAGCAGCTTAGCGCGAGTCGGGGAGCAGTTCTTC. It yields the protein CASSLARVGEQFF.

The rearrangement joins TRBV30 to TRBJ2-2, with 9 bases fitting TRBD2. The CDR3 loop spans 16 amino acids. Germline trimming cut 0 bases from V and 6 bases from J; bases unmatched to any gene: 8. The germline gives CDR1 GTSNPN, CDR2 SVGIG (reference sequence). CDR3 coding DNA: TGTGCCTGGAGTGTACGCCTAGCGGGAAGGCCCGGGGAGCTGTTTTTT. Translation: CAWSVRLAGRPGELFF. The entire variable domain, with the rest obtained from reference TRBV30 and TRBJ2-2, is as follows: SQTIHQWPATLVQPVGSPLSLECTVEGTSNPNLYWYRQAAGRGLQLLFYSVGIGQISSEVPQNLSASRPQDRQFILSSKKLLLSDSGFYLCAWSVRLAGRPGELFFGEGSRLTVL.

V gene TRBV6-5 combines with J gene TRBJ1-6, with D possibly matching TRBD1 (5 bases). The CDR3 runs to 13 residues. The V and J ends lost 6 bases and 9 bases respectively, with 12 bases between them. The V gene's germline CDR1 is MNHEY and CDR2 SVGAGI. The CDR3 DNA reads as TGTGCCAGCAGCAAGGACGGGGGTTCACCCCTCCACTTT. Its protein product is CASSKDGGSPLHF.

This chain links TRBV11-3 with TRBJ2-3, with no clear D. V lost 5 bases and J lost 6, with 12 bases in between. Germline lookup yields CDR1 SGHNT and CDR2 YENEEA. The CDR3 covers 13 residues. As DNA, the CDR3 is TGTGCCAGCAGCGGCCAATTAGGGGATACGCAGTATTTT. It translates to CASSGQLGDTQYF.